The present TCR beta chain was sequenced within a study of cytomegalovirus exposure and HLA in healthy donors. For the study at large: Among several hundred genotyped donors, around 81% fell in the Caucasian-associated ancestry cluster.

Study results and limitations: Presence/absence analyses treated sequencing depth as roughly uniform across donors.

Primers included in the PCR were 60 Vbeta and 13 Jbeta primers. Profiled with immunoSEQ multiplex PCR; TCRdb holds only in-frame clones, not every one. The sample carries more than 95,000 clones, about 79% recorded once. In regard to this clone: Its antigen is undetermined.

The CDR3 runs 18 residues. Trimming removed 3 bases from V and 5 bases from J; junction bases left unmatched: 11. The germline V gene encodes CDR1 MDHEN and CDR2 SYDVKM. Healthy people donating bone marrow made up the donors. Unrecorded immune exposures were likely, despite nominal health at sampling. The rearrangement uses TRBV28 and TRBJ2-7; 15 nucleotides agree with TRBD2. The TCR was taken from a woman aged 50 to 60 in good health and CMV-seronegative. Specimen: PBMCs. CDR3 residues: CASSFGLAGGPNIHEQYF. CDR3 in DNA: TGTGCCAGCAGTTTCGGACTAGCGGGAGGGCCTAACATCCACGAGCAGTACTTC.